The source of this T cell receptor (beta chain) is a study of PD-L1 blockade in urothelial cancer. Overall study context: Analysis of the blood was performed 3 weeks (second dose) and 6 weeks after treatment start.

Method: immunoSEQ multiplex PCR; TCRdb's copy keeps in-frame clones and lacks some. The profile shows 60,000 to 75,000 clones, roughly 84% of them singletons. Time point meaning: pretreatment peripheral blood. Germline CDR1 ENHRY, CDR2 SYGVKD. Trimming took 0 bases from V and 0 from J, leaving 9 bases between them. CDR3 length: 16 amino acids. The sample was PBMCs, taken around atezolizumab (anti-PD-L1) treatment. This chain connects TRBV10-3 to TRBJ1-5; D is unresolved. This clonotype originated in a woman between 65 and 79 years old with urothelial cancer. CDR3 sequence (DNA): TGTGCCATCAGTGAGTCTTTTTTGTATAGCAATCAGCCCCAGCATTTT. Protein product: CAISESFLYSNQPQHF.